The clone carrying this T cell receptor (beta chain) was counted many times. TCRdb passed the 5' RACE reads through MiXCR, listing each CDR3 protein once. Of approximately 390,000 distinct CDR3 sequences listed, approximately 15% are singletons. This sample is drawn from a study of T-cell memory formation after mild COVID-19. The CDR3 extends over 14 amino acids. Deletions cut 0 bases from V and 6 bases from J, with 12 bases between. The TCR comes from a man in his late teens or twenties who had mild COVID-19 (a few samples of this study predate the infection). Cell type and time point are not known. This rearrangement joins TRBV12-3 or TRBV12-4 to TRBJ2-7; possibly TRBD1 or TRBD2 for D (5 bases each). Sequenced input: PBMCs or a T cell subset sorted from them (not recorded which). This chain's CDR3 is CASSLAAQGTEQYF. The CDR3, as DNA: TGTGCCAGCAGTTTAGCGGCGCAAGGGACCGAGCAGTACTTC.